A single sample gave rise to the 26 T cell receptor beta chains below, sequenced in a study of blood T cell repertoires in COVID-19. Sequencing was performed with immunoSEQ multiplex PCR; in TCRdb, only in-frame clones are kept and a portion is missing. This table has about 120,000 clones, 85% to 90% appearing once. Sequences were obtained from peripheral blood. All receptors derive from a man aged 60 to 75 with acute or convalescent COVID-19.

The chain joins TRBV5-1 to TRBJ2-7; 10 bases match TRBD1. Germline-derived CDR1 and CDR2 are SGHRS and YFSETQ. The length of the CDR3 is 15 residues. Trimming removed 4 bases from V and 3 bases from J; junction bases left unmatched: 7. In DNA, the CDR3 is TGCGCCAGCAGCCCCGGGACAGGGGAACTCTACGAGCAGTACTTC. Its protein is CASSPGTGELYEQYF.

J is TRBJ1-2 and V is TRBV5-6; the match to TRBD1 covers 7 bases. The germline V gene encodes CDR1 SGHDT and CDR2 YYEEEE. This CDR3 region has 16 residues. Trimming at V came to 6 bases and at J to 0 bases, leaving 11 bases not matched to a gene. CDR3 sequence: CASTSRRTGANYGYTF. CDR3 bases: TGTGCCAGCACCTCAAGGAGGACAGGAGCTAACTATGGCTACACCTTC. The full variable domain, rest sourced from reference TRBV5-6 and TRBJ1-2, is DAGVTQSPTHLIKTRGQQVTLRCSPKSGHDTVSWYQQALGQGPQFIFQYYEEEERQRGNFPDRFSGHQFPNYSSELNVNALLLGDSALYLCASTSRRTGANYGYTFGSGTRLTVV.

V is TRBV4-1 and J is TRBJ2-2, with 7 bases identical to TRBD2. Looked up from germline, CDR1 is MGHRA and CDR2 is YSYEKL. The CDR3 loop spans 16 amino acids. With 0 bases clipped from V and 6 bases from J, the junction kept 7 bases outside the gene matches. CDR3 region: CASSQDKAAGAGELFF. The CDR3 nucleotides are TGCGCCAGCAGCCAAGATAAAGCCGCGGGGGCCGGGGAGCTGTTTTTT.

The V gene is TRBV7-8, the J gene TRBJ1-5; perhaps TRBD1 as D (5 bases). CDR3 length equals 14 residues. The germline gives CDR1 SGHVS, CDR2 FQNEAQ. V was trimmed by 2 bases and J by 4 bases, leaving 9 bases between them. This CDR3 is CASSLQGLNQPQHF. In DNA form, the CDR3 reads TGTGCCAGCAGCTTACAGGGTCTGAATCAGCCCCAGCATTTT.

V usage is TRBV7-2 and J usage is TRBJ1-2; TRBD1 matches 12 bases. The CDR3 spans 14 residues. CDR1 SGHTA and CDR2 FQGNSA come from the germline V gene. V lost 3 bases and J lost 5; bases outside the gene matches: 1. The CDR3 nucleotides read TGTGCCAGCAGCTTGGGACAGGGGGCGTATGGCTACACCTTC. Residues: CASSLGQGAYGYTF.

The chain has TRBV5-1 and TRBJ2-7; 9 positions match TRBD1. The CDR3 has 14 residues. CDR1 and CDR2 from the germline V gene are SGHRS and YFSETQ. Trimming removed 4 bases from V and 4 bases from J; junction bases left unmatched: 6. The DNA of the CDR3 is TGCGCCAGCAGCACCCCCGGACAGGGGTACGAGCAGTACTTC. Amino acid sequence: CASSTPGQGYEQYF.

The chain combines TRBV25-1 with TRBJ1-2; possible D gene TRBD1, 6 bases. There are 13 residues in the CDR3. V was shortened by 8 bases and J by 3 bases, with 13 bases between the two germline ends. Germline CDR1 reads MGHDK; CDR2 reads SYGVNS. In DNA, the CDR3 is TGTGCCAGCCATGGACAGATTGACTATGGCTACACCTTC. Translation gives CASHGQIDYGYTF.

This rearrangement joins TRBV19 to TRBJ2-5, with 11 positions matching TRBD2. CDR1 and CDR2 (germline): LNHDA, SQIVND (reference sequence). J lost 4 bases, V lost 8 bases, and 9 bases had no gene match. CDR3 length: 15 residues. The CDR3 sequence: CASERVAGGGETQYF. The CDR3 DNA reads TGTGCCAGTGAAAGGGTAGCGGGAGGGGGAGAGACCCAGTACTTC.

The gene calls are TRBV11-2 and TRBJ2-1; 10 nucleotides match TRBD2. The CDR3 totals 14 residues. Trimming at V came to 0 bases and at J to 10 bases, leaving 3 bases not matched to a gene. Germline values: CDR1 SGHAT, CDR2 FQNNGV. This chain's CDR3 is CASSLESGRVEQFF. CDR3 DNA sequence: TGTGCCAGCAGCTTAGAAAGCGGGAGGGTAGAGCAGTTCTTC.

This chain connects TRBV2 to TRBJ2-1, with 11 nucleotides matching TRBD1. V was clipped by 4 bases and J by 2 bases; unmatched bases: 10. In germline, CDR1 is SNHLY, CDR2 FYNNEI. The CDR3 is made up of 18 amino acids. CDR3 amino acids: CASSVPSGTGGTYNEQFF. DNA for the CDR3: TGTGCCAGCAGTGTCCCCAGCGGGACAGGGGGTACCTACAATGAGCAGTTCTTC.

This sequence joins TRBV19 and TRBJ2-7, with 11 bases that match TRBD2. The CDR3 loop spans 14 amino acids. The germline gives CDR1 LNHDA, CDR2 SQIVND (reference sequence). Trimming removed 3 bases from V and 3 bases from J; junction bases left unmatched: 1. This chain's CDR3 is CASSMGLADYEQYF. The CDR3 region has the DNA TGTGCCAGTAGTATGGGACTAGCGGACTACGAGCAGTACTTC.

This clone was observed a handful of times. The V call is TRBV10-1, the J call TRBJ1-1; 8 bases fit TRBD1. The CDR3 is 16 residues long. Trimming took 2 bases from V and 4 from J; bases not matched to a gene: 9. Germline V gene lookup returns CDR1 WNHNN and CDR2 SYGVQD (reference sequence). CDR3 nucleotides: TGCGCCAGCAGTGAGCGGCAGGGGGCGGTACGCACTGAAGCTTTCTTT. Protein sequence: CASSERQGAVRTEAFF.

The chain carries TRBV7-3 and TRBJ2-5; D gene ambiguous. The CDR3 has 13 amino acids. Germline V gene sequence: CDR1 SGHTA, CDR2 FQGTGA. The germline V and J ends were trimmed by 5 bases and 4 bases, with 11 bases remaining between them. The CDR3 DNA follows: TGTGCCAGCAGCCGCACGCCCAGAGAGACCCAGTACTTC. It translates to CASSRTPRETQYF.

The CDR3 loop is CASSLTYTGELFF. The DNA of the CDR3 is TGTGCCAGCAGCTTGACTTACACCGGGGAGCTGTTTTTT. V gene TRBV5-8 combines with J gene TRBJ2-2; D is unclear. The germline V and J ends were trimmed by 1 base and 3 bases, with 4 bases remaining between them. The CDR3 consists of 13 residues. CDR1 and CDR2 (germline): SGHTS, YDEGEE.

This clone was counted once. The chain combines TRBV2 with TRBJ2-7, with 14 bases lining up with TRBD2. This CDR3 spans 14 amino acids. J was trimmed by 4 bases and V by 5 bases; bases with no gene match: 1. The germline CDR1 and CDR2 sequences are SNHLY and FYNNEI. Here the CDR3 reads CASSRLAGGYEQYF. The CDR3 DNA follows: TGTGCCAGCAGTAGACTAGCGGGAGGGTACGAGCAGTACTTC.

The chain links TRBV5-6 to TRBJ1-1, with D perhaps matching TRBD1 (5 bases). CDR1 is SGHDT, CDR2 YYEEEE, per germline. V lost 4 bases and J lost 7, with 11 bases in between. CDR3 length equals 12 residues. The CDR3 DNA reads as TGTGCCAGCAGCATTCGACAGCTTGAAGCTTTCTTT. Its translation is CASSIRQLEAFF. Looking up the rest from reference TRBV5-6 and TRBJ1-1 gives the full variable domain: DAGVTQSPTHLIKTRGQQVTLRCSPKSGHDTVSWYQQALGQGPQFIFQYYEEEERQRGNFPDRFSGHQFPNYSSELNVNALLLGDSALYLCASSIRQLEAFFGQGTRLTVV.

V gene TRBV28 combines with J gene TRBJ1-5, with TRBD1 matching over 7 bases. The trim removed 5 bases at V and 3 bases at J, leaving 7 bases unmatched. The CDR3 is 15 residues long. The germline V gene has CDR1 MDHEN and CDR2 SYDVKM. CDR3 bases: TGTGCCAGCAGTCCATCACAGGGGTACAATCAGCCCCAGCATTTT. This translates into CASSPSQGYNQPQHF.

The chain joins TRBV19 to TRBJ1-2; maybe TRBD1 (6 bases). Trimming stripped 6 bases from V and 4 bases from J, with 9 bases between. CDR1 and CDR2 from the germline V gene are LNHDA and SQIVND (reference sequence). The CDR3 spans 12 residues. The CDR3 protein is CASSDRTYGYTF. CDR3 nucleotides: TGTGCCAGTAGCGACAGGACCTATGGCTACACCTTC. The full variable domain, completed using reference TRBV19 and TRBJ1-2, is DGGITQSPKYLFRKEGQNVTLSCEQNLNHDAMYWYRQDPGQGLRLIYYSQIVNDFQKGDIAEGYSVSREKKESFPLTVTSAQKNPTAFYLCASSDRTYGYTFGSGTRLTVV.

V and J are TRBV7-3 and TRBJ2-1, with 7 bases identical to TRBD2. The V and J ends lost 2 bases and 6 bases, in that order; junction bases with no gene match: 4. This CDR3 has 14 amino acids. Per germline, CDR1 SGHTA and CDR2 FQGTGA. The CDR3 loop is CASSLGGSGNEQFF. The CDR3 region has the DNA TGTGCCAGCAGCTTAGGCGGGAGCGGCAATGAGCAGTTCTTC.

By frequency in the sample, this clone is medium-sized (0.01 to 0.1%). The chain links TRBV28 to TRBJ2-1, with 9 positions matching TRBD2. Germline values: CDR1 MDHEN, CDR2 SYDVKM. Trimming at V came to 7 bases and at J to 6 bases, leaving 10 bases not matched to a gene. The length of the CDR3 is 15 residues. The CDR3: CASKGLGLAFNEQFF. In DNA, the CDR3 is TGTGCCAGCAAGGGCCTGGGACTAGCATTCAATGAGCAGTTCTTC. The whole variable domain, filled in from reference TRBV28 and TRBJ2-1, reads DVKVTQSSRYLVKRTGEKVFLECVQDMDHENMFWYRQDPGLGLRLIYFSYDVKMKEKGDIPEGYSVSREKKERFSLILESASTNQTSMYLCASKGLGLAFNEQFFGPGTRLTVL.

The V gene is TRBV19, the J gene TRBJ1-5; 9 nucleotides agree with TRBD1. Germline CDR1 reads LNHDA; CDR2 reads SQIVND (reference sequence). V lost 2 bases to trimming and J lost 7 bases; unmatched junction nucleotides: 9. There are 16 residues in the CDR3. The CDR3 DNA reads TGTGCCAGTAGTATACAAAGGACAGGGGCTAGGCAGCCCCAGCATTTT. Residues: CASSIQRTGARQPQHF.

The CDR3 DNA follows: TGTGCCAGCAGCCCCCTGGGCAGGTCGCACGGCTACACCTTC. Its protein is CASSPLGRSHGYTF. The rearrangement uses TRBV7-2 and TRBJ1-2; D not certain. Trimming took 5 bases from V and 8 from J, leaving 18 bases between them. The CDR3 loop spans 14 amino acids. Germline V CDR1 and CDR2: SGHTA, FQGNSA.

The chain employs TRBV7-9 and TRBJ2-1; perhaps TRBD2 as D (5 bases). With 1 base removed from V and 4 bases from J, the gap between germline ends came to 11 bases. Germline V gene lookup returns CDR1 SEHNR and CDR2 FQNEAQ (reference sequence). The CDR3 has 15 amino acids. CDR3 in amino acids: CASSLVLAPYNEQFF. CDR3 nucleotide sequence: TGTGCCAGCAGCTTAGTGTTAGCGCCGTACAATGAGCAGTTCTTC.

This clone was counted a few times. The rearrangement joins TRBV28 to TRBJ1-6; TRBD1 is a possible D gene (6 bases). Germline V CDR1 and CDR2: MDHEN, SYDVKM. V lost 1 base, J lost 5 bases, and 9 bases lay in between. The CDR3 is 15 residues long. In DNA form, the CDR3 reads TGTGCCAGCAGTTTATTTCGGACAGATAATTCACCCCTCCACTTT. It translates to CASSLFRTDNSPLHF.

The table lists this clone with a count of one. The chain combines TRBV7-3 with TRBJ2-1, with 7 bases fitting TRBD2. J gave up 9 bases and V 0 bases, and 11 bases lay outside the gene matches. The CDR3 contains 16 residues. CDR1 is SGHTA, CDR2 FQGTGA, per germline. This CDR3 reads CASSLTYEGGRGEQFF. In DNA form, the CDR3 reads TGTGCCAGCAGCTTAACTTACGAGGGAGGGCGGGGTGAGCAGTTCTTC. Full variable domain (outside the CDR3, taken from reference TRBV7-3 and TRBJ2-1): GAGVSQTPSNKVTEKGKYVELRCDPISGHTALYWYRQSLGQGPEFLIYFQGTGAADDSGLPNDRFFAVRPEGSVSTLKIQRTERGDSAVYLCASSLTYEGGRGEQFFGPGTRLTVL.

The rearrangement joins TRBV3-1 (or the pseudogene TRBV3-2) to TRBJ2-5, with a tentative D call TRBD2 (5 bases). The germline gives CDR1 LGHDT, CDR2 YNNKEL (reference sequence). The CDR3 totals 16 residues. The V and J ends lost 0 bases and 9 bases respectively, with 20 bases between them. CDR3 amino acids: CASSQEGSSPTRAQYF. DNA of the CDR3: TGTGCCAGCAGCCAAGAAGGGTCGTCCCCAACTAGGGCCCAGTACTTC.